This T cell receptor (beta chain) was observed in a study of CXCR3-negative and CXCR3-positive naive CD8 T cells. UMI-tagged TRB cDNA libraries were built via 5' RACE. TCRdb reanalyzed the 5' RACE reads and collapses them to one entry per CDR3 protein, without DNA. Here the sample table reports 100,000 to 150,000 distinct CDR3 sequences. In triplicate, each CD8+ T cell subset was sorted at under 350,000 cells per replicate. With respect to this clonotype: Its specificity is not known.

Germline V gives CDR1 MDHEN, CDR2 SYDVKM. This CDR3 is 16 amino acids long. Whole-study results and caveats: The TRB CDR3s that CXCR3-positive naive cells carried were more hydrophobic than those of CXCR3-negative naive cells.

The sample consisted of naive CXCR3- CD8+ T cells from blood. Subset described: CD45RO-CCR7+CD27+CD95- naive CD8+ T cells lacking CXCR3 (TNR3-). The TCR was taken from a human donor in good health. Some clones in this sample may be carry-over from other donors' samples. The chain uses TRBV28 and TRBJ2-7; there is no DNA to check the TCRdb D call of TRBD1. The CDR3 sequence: CASSKRWGLGVYEQYF. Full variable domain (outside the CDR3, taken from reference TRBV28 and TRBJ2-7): DVKVTQSSRYLVKRTGEKVFLECVQDMDHENMFWYRQDPGLGLRLIYFSYDVKMKEKGDIPEGYSVSREKKERFSLILESASTNQTSMYLCASSKRWGLGVYEQYFGPGTRLTVT.